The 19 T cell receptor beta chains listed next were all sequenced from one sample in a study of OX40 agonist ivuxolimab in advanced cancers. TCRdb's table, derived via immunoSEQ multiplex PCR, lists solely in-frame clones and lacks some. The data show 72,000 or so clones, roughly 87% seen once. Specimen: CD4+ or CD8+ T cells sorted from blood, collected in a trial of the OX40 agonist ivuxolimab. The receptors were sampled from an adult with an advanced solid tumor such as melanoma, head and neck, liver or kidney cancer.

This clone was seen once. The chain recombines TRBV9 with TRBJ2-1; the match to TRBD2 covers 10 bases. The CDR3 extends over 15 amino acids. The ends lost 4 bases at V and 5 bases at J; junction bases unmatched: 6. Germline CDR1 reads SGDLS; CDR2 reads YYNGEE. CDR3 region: CASSTLAGANNEQFF. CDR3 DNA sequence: TGTGCCAGCAGCACCCTAGCGGGAGCTAACAATGAGCAGTTCTTC.

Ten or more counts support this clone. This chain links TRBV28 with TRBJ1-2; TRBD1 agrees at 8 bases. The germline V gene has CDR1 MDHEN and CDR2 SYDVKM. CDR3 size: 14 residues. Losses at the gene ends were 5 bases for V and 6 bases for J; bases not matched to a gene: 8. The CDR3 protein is CASSPLTGDNGYTF. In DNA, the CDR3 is TGTGCCAGCAGTCCCCTGACAGGGGATAATGGCTACACCTTC.

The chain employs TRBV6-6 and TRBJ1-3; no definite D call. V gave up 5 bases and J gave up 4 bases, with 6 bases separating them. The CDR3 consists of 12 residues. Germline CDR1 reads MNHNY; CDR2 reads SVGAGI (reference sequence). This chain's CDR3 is CASSREGNTIYF. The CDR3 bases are TGTGCCAGCAGTCGGGAAGGAAACACCATATATTTT.

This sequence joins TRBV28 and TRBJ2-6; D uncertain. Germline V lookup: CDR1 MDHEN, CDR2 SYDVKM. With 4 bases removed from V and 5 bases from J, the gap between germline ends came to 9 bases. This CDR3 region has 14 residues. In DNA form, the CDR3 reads TGTGCCAGCAGTTCCCTTAGGCGGGCCAACGTCCTGACTTTC. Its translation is CASSSLRRANVLTF.

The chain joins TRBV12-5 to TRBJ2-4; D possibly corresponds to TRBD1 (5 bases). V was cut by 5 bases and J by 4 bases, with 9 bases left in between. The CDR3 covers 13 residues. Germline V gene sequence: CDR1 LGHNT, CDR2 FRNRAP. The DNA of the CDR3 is TGTGCTAGTGGTCCCGACAGTAAAAACATTCAGTACTTC. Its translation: CASGPDSKNIQYF.

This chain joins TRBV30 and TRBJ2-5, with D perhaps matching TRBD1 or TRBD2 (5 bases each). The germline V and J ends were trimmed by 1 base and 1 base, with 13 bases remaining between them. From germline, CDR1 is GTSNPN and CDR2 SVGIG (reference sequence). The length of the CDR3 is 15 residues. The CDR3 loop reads CAWSGGRGTQETQYF. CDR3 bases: TGTGCCTGGAGTGGGGGTAGAGGGACCCAAGAGACCCAGTACTTC.

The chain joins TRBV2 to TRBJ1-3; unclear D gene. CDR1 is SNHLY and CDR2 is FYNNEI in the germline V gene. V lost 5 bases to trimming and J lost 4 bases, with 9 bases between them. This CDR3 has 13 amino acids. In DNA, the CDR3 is TGTGCCAGCAGTCAAGACCCGGGAAACACCATATATTTT. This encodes CASSQDPGNTIYF.

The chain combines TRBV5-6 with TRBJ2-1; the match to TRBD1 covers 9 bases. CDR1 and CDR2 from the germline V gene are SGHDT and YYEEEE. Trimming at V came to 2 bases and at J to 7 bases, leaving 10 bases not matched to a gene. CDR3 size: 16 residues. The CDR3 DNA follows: TGTGCCAGCAGCTTAGGGACAGGGTTGATTCGGAATGAGCAGTTCTTC. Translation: CASSLGTGLIRNEQFF.

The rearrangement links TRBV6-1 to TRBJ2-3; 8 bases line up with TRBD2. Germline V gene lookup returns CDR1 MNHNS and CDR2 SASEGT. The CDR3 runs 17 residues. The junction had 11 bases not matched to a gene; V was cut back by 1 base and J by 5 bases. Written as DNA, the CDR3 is TGTGCCAGCAGTGAAGGTTTAGCGGGACTTGGGGGAGATACGCAGTATTTT. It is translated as CASSEGLAGLGGDTQYF.

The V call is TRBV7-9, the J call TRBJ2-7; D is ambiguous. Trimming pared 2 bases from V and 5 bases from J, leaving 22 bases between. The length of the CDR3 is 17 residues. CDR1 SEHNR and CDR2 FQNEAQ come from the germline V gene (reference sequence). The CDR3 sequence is CASSLIRASALGHEQYF. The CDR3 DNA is TGTGCCAGCAGCTTAATAAGGGCCTCAGCCCTAGGCCACGAGCAGTACTTC.

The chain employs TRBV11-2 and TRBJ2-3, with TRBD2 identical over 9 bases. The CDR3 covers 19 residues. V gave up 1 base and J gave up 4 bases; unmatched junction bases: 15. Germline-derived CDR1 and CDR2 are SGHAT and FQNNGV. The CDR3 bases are TGTGCCAGCAGCTTAGTTCTAGGTACTGGGCGGGGGGGCCCAGATACGCAGTATTTT. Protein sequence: CASSLVLGTGRGGPDTQYF.

The CDR3: CAWNSGGSEAFF. In DNA form, the CDR3 reads TGTGCCTGGAACTCAGGGGGCAGTGAAGCTTTCTTT. The chain links TRBV30 to TRBJ1-1; TRBD1 aligns across 8 bases. The CDR3 loop spans 12 amino acids. V shed 4 bases and J 7 bases; nucleotides not matched to a gene: 5. Germline-derived CDR1 and CDR2 are GTSNPN and SVGIG (reference sequence).

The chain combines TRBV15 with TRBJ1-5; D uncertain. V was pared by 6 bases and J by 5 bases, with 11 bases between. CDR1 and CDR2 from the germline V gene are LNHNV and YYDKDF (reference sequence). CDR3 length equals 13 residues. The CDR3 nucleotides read TGTGCCACCAGTAAAGGATTTTATCAGCCCCAGCATTTT. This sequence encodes CATSKGFYQPQHF.

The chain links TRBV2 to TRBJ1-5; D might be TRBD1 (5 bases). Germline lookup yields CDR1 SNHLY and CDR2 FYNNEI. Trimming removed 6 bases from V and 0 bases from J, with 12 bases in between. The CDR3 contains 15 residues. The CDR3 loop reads CASRDDSYSNQPQHF. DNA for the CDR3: TGTGCCAGCAGGGACGACAGCTATAGCAATCAGCCCCAGCATTTT.

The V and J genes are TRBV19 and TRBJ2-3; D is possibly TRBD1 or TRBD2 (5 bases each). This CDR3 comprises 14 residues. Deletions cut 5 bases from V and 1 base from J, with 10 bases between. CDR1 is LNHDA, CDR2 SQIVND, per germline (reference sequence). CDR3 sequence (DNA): TGTGCCAGTAGTCCCTGGGACCGCACAGATACGCAGTATTTT. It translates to CASSPWDRTDTQYF.

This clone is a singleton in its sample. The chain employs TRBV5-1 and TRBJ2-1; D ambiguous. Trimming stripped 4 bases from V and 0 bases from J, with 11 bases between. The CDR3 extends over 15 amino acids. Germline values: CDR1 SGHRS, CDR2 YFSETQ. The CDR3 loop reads CASSPTKSSYNEQFF. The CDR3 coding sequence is TGCGCCAGCAGCCCGACCAAGAGCTCCTACAATGAGCAGTTCTTC.

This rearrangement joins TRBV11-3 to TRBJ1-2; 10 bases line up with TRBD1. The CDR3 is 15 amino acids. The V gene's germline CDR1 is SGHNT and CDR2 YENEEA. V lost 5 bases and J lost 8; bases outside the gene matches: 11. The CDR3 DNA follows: TGTGCCAGCAGCCCCTTGACAGGGGGCAGGATCGGCTACACCTTC. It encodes CASSPLTGGRIGYTF.

The CDR3 reads CASSRGLNQPQHF. DNA for the CDR3: TGTGCCAGTAGTAGGGGCCTCAATCAGCCCCAGCATTTT. The rearrangement joins TRBV19 to TRBJ1-5; possibly TRBD1 for D (5 bases). The CDR3 loop spans 13 amino acids. The V and J ends lost 4 bases and 3 bases respectively, with 7 bases between them. The germline V gene has CDR1 LNHDA and CDR2 SQIVND (reference sequence).

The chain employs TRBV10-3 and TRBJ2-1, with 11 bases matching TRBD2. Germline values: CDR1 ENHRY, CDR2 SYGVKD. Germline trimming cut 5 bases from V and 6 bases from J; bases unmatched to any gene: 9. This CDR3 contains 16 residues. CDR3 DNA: TGTGCCATCAGTACTAAATCTAGCGGGGGGACCAATGAGCAGTTCTTC. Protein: CAISTKSSGGTNEQFF.